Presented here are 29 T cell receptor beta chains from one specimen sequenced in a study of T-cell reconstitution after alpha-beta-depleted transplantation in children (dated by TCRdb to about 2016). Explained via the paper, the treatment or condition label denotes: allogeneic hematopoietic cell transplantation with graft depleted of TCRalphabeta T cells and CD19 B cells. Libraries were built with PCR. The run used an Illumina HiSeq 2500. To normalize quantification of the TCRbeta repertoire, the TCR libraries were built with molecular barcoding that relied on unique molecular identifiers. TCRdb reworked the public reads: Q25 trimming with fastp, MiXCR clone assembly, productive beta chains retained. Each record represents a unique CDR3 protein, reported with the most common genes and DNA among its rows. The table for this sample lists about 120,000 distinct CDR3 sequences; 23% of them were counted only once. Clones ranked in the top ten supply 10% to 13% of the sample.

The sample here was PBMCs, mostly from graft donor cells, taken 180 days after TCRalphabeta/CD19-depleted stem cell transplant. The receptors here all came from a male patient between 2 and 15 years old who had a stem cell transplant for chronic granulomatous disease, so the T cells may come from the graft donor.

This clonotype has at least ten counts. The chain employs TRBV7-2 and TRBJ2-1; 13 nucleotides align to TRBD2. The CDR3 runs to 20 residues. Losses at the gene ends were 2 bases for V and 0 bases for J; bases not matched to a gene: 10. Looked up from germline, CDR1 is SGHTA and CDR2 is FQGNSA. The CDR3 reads CASSLPGLAGLFSSYNEQFF. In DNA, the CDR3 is TGTGCCAGCAGCTTACCGGGACTAGCGGGATTGTTTAGCTCCTACAATGAGCAGTTCTTC.

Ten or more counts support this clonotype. The CDR3 region has the DNA TGTGCCAGCAGTTTTTCCGGGACAGGGTACCAAGATGAGCAGTTCTTC. Translation: CASSFSGTGYQDEQFF. The chain uses TRBV28 and TRBJ2-1; TRBD1 matches 9 bases. The CDR3 covers 16 residues. In germline, CDR1 is MDHEN, CDR2 SYDVKM. With V trimmed by 3 bases and J by 8 bases, 11 bases remained unmatched.

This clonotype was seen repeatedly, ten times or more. Written as DNA, the CDR3 is TGCAGTGCTACCCTAGCGGGAGGCCACAATGAGCAGTTCTTC. Its protein product is CSATLAGGHNEQFF. This rearrangement joins TRBV20-1 to TRBJ2-1; 11 bases agree with TRBD2. V was pared by 4 bases and J by 5 bases, with 4 bases of the junction left unmatched. Germline-derived CDR1 and CDR2 are DFQATT and SNEGSKA (reference sequence). This CDR3 has 14 amino acids.

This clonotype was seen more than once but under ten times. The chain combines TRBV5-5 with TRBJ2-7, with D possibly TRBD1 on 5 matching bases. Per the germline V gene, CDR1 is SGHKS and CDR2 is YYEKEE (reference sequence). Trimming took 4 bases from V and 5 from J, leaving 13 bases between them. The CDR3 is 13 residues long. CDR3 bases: TGTGCCAGCAGCCCGGAGACAGTTCACGAGCAGTACTTC. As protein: CASSPETVHEQYF.

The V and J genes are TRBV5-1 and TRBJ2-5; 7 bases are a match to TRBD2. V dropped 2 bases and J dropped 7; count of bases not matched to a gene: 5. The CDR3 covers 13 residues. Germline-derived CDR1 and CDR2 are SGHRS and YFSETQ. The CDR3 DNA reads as TGCGCCAGCAGCTTCGGGGGGACTGGGACCCAGTACTTC. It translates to CASSFGGTGTQYF.

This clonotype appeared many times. Here the CDR3 reads CSVHPLQGAGYEQYF. In nucleotides, the CDR3 is TGCAGTGTCCACCCCCTACAGGGGGCAGGGTACGAGCAGTACTTC. This chain connects TRBV20-1 to TRBJ2-7; 9 nucleotides line up with TRBD1. This CDR3 is 15 amino acids long. J was trimmed by 4 bases and V by 7 bases; bases with no gene match: 14. Germline CDR1 reads DFQATT; CDR2 reads SNEGSKA (reference sequence).

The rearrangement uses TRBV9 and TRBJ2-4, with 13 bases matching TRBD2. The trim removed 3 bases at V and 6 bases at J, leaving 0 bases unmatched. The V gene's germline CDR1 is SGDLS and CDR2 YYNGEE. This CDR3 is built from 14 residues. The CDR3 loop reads CASSGTSGRNIQYF. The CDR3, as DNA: TGTGCCAGCAGCGGGACTAGCGGGAGAAACATTCAGTACTTC.

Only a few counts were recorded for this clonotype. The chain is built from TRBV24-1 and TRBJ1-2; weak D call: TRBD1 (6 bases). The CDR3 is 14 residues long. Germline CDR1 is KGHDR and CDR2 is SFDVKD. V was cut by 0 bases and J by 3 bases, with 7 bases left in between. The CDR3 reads CATSDLAGDYGYTF. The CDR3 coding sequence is TGTGCCACCAGTGATTTGGCAGGGGACTATGGCTACACCTTC.

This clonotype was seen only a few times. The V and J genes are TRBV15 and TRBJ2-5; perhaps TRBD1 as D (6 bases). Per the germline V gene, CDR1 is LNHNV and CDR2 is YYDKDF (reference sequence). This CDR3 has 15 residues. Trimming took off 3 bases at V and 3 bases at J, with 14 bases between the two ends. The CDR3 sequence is CATSSEFRTEETQYF. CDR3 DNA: TGTGCCACCAGCAGTGAGTTCAGGACAGAAGAGACCCAGTACTTC.

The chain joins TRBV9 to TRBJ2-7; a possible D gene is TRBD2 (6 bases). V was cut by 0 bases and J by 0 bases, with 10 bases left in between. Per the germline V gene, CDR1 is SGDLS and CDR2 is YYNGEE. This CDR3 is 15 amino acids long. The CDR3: CASSVGLGSSYEQYF. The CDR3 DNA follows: TGTGCCAGCAGCGTAGGACTAGGGAGCTCCTACGAGCAGTACTTC.

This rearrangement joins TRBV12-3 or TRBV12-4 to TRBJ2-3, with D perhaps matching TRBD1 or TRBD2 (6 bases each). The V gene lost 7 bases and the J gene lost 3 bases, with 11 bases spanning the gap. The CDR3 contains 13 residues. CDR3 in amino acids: CASTRGATDTQYF. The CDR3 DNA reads TGTGCCAGCACTAGGGGGGCAACAGATACGCAGTATTTT.

CDR3 sequence (DNA): TGCAGCGCCATAGGGGGCTACTCCTACGAGCAGTACTTC. It yields the protein CSAIGGYSYEQYF. V gene TRBV29-1 combines with J gene TRBJ2-7, with 7 bases aligning to TRBD1. This CDR3 spans 13 amino acids. Germline V gives CDR1 SQVTM, CDR2 ANQGSEA. J was trimmed by 0 bases and V by 7 bases; bases with no gene match: 6.

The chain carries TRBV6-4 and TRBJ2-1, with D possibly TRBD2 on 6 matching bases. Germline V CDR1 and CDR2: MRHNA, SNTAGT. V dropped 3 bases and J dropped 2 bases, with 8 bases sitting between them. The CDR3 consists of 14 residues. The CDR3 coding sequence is TGTGCCAGCAGTGAACTAGCAGCCTACAATGAGCAGTTCTTC. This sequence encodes CASSELAAYNEQFF.

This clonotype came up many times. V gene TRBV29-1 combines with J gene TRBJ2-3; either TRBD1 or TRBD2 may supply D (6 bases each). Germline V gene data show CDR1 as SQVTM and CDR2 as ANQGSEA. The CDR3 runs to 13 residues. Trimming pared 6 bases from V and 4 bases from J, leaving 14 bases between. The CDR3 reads CSVPFGGPDTQYF. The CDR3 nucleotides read TGCAGCGTACCGTTCGGGGGCCCAGATACGCAGTATTTT.

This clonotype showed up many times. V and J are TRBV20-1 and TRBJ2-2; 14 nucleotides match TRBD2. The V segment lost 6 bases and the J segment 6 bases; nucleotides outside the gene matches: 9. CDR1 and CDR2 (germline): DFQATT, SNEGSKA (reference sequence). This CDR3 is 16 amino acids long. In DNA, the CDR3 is TGCAGTGCCACAAGACTAGCGGGAGGGCCGCCCGGGGAGCTGTTTTTT. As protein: CSATRLAGGPPGELFF.

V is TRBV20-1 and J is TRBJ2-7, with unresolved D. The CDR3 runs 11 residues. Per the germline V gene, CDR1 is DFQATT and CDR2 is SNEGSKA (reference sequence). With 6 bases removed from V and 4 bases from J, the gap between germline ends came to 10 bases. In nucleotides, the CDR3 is TGCAGTGCCCCTAGTGCTTACGAGCAGTACTTC. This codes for CSAPSAYEQYF.

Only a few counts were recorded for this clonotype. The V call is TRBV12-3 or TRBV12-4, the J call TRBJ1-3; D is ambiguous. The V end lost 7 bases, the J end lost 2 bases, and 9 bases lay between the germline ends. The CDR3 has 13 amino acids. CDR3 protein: CASTPFTGNTIYF. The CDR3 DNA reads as TGTGCCAGCACCCCTTTCACTGGAAACACCATATATTTT.

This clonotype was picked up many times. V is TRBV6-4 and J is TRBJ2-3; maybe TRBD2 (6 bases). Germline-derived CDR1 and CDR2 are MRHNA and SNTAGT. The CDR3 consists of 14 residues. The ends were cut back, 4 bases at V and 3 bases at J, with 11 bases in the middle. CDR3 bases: TGTGCCAGCAGTGCAGGTCGGGAGACAGATACGCAGTATTTT. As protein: CASSAGRETDTQYF.

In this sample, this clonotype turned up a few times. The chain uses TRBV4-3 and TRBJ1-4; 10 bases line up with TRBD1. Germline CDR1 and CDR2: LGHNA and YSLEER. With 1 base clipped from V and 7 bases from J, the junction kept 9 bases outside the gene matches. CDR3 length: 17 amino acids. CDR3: CASSQVTGGAQAEKLFF. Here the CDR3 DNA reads TGCGCCAGCAGCCAAGTGACAGGGGGCGCACAAGCTGAAAAACTGTTTTTT.

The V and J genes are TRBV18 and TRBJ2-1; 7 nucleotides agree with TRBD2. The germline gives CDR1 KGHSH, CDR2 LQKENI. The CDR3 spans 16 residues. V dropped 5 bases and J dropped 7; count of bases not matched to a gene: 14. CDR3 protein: CASSTLRGGPRNEQFF. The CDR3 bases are TGTGCCAGCTCAACCTTGAGGGGAGGGCCAAGGAATGAGCAGTTCTTC. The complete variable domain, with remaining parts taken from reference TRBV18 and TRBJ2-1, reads NAGVMQNPRHLVRRRGQEARLRCSPMKGHSHVYWYRQLPEEGLKFMVYLQKENIIDESGMPKERFSAEFPKEGPSILRIQQVVRGDSAAYFCASSTLRGGPRNEQFFGPGTRLTVL.

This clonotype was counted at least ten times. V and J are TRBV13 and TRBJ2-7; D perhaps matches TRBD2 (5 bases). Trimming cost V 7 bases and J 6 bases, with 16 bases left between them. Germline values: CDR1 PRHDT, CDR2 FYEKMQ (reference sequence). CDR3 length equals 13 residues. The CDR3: CASTAGLLGEQYF. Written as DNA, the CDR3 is TGTGCCAGCACCGCGGGTCTCTTGGGCGAGCAGTACTTC.

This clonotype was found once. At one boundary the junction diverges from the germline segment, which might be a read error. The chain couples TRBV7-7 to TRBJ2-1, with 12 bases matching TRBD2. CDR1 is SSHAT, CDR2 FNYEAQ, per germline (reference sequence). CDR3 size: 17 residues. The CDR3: CASSPRLAGALYNGQFF. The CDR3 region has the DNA TGTGCTAGCAGCCCTAGACTAGCGGGGGCCCTATACAATGGGCAGTTCTTC.

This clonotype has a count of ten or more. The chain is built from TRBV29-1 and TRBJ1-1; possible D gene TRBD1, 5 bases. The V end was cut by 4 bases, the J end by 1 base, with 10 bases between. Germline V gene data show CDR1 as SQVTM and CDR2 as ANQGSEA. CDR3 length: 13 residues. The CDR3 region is CSVVGVWNTEAFF. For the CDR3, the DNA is TGCAGCGTTGTGGGGGTTTGGAACACTGAAGCTTTCTTT.

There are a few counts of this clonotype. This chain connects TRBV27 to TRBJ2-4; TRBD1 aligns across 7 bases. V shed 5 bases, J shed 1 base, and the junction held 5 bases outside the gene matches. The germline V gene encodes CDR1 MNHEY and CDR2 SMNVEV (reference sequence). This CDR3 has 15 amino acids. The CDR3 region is CASSRKGAAKNIQYF. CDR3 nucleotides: TGTGCCAGCAGTCGTAAGGGGGCTGCCAAAAACATTCAGTACTTC.

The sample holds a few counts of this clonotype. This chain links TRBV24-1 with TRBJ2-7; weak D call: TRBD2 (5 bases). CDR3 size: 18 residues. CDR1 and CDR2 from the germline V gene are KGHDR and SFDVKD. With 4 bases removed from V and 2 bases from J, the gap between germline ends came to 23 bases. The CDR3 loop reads CATSDPFRDHPVAYEQYF. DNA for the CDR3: TGTGCCACCAGTGACCCTTTCCGGGATCACCCGGTTGCCTACGAGCAGTACTTC.

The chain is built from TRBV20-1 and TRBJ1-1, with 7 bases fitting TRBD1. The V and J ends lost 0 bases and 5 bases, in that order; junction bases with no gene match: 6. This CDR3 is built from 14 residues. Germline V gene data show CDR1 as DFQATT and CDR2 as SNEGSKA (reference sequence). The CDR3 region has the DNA TGCAGTGCTAGAGACACAGGGGTGGCAACTGAAGCTTTCTTT. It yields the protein CSARDTGVATEAFF.

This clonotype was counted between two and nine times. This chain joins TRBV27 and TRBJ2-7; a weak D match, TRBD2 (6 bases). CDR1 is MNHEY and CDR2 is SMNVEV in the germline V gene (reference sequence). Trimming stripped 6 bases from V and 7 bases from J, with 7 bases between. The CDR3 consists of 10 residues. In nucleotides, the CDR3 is TGTGCCAGCAGGACTAGTGAGCAGTACTTC. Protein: CASRTSEQYF.

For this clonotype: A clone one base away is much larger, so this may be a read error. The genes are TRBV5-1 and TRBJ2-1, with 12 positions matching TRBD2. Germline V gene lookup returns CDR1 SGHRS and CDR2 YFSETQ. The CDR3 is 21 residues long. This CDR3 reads CASGLWLLGTSGLSSYNEQFF. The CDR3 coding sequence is TGCGCCAGCGGCTTGTGGCTTTTGGGGACTAGCGGGTTGAGCTCCTACAATGAGCAGTTCTTC.

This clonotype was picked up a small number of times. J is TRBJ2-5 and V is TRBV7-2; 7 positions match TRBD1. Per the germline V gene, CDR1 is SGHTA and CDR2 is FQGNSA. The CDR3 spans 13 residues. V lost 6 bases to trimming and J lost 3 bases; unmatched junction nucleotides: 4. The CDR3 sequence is CASRRQGKETQYF. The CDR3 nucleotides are TGTGCCAGCAGGCGACAGGGAAAAGAGACCCAGTACTTC.